This T cell receptor beta chain is from a study of Graves' ophthalmopathy and Graves' hyperthyroidism (dated by TCRdb to the late 2010s). The study in broad terms: Peripheral blood was collected at initial diagnosis, prior to any treatment. After sampling, hyperthyroidism patients received methimazole starting at 30 mg daily, and ophthalmopathy patients received high-dose intravenous methylprednisolone. In total, 120 to 150 blood samples were TCR-sequenced: fewer than 50 ophthalmopathy, roughly 77 hyperthyroidism and approximately 17 hyperthyroidism-to-ophthalmopathy patients. An independent validation cohort was composed of some 19 hyperthyroidism patients and 17 patients who later progressed from hyperthyroidism to ophthalmopathy. For training and testing, the 95 to 100 patients in the discovery cohort were randomly divided in a 7:3 ratio. To explore V-J signatures that distinguish ophthalmopathy from hyperthyroidism, a discovery set of 100 patients was enrolled, made up of over 40 with ophthalmopathy and roughly 57 with stable hyperthyroidism. In six hyperthyroidism patients, T-cell repertoires of thyroid tissue and blood were compared. The study used TCR beta repertoire signatures to distinguish Graves' ophthalmopathy from Graves' hyperthyroidism and to predict progression to ophthalmopathy. The investigation overall reported the following: Among expanded thyroid clonotypes with frequency above 0.001, most also showed up in blood, which suggests that blood repertoires may reflect the thyroid immune response. Sample size was not predetermined statistically, and investigators were not blinded to group allocation. Ophthalmopathy was separated from stable hyperthyroidism by the 13-signature model with around 88% sensitivity and approximately 84% specificity in cross-validation and with 80%/75% in the test set. In validation, the model predicted ophthalmopathy progression with less than 71% sensitivity and 72.22% specificity; some 13 predicted patients were CT-confirmed with GO in a median of approximately 6.5 months.

This clonotype was counted a few times. Its specific antigen is unknown. Per-nucleotide qualities are absent, and no much larger clonotype sits a single base away. For repertoire sequencing, the TCR beta CDR3 regions were amplified from RNA transcripts. A first-round RT-PCR used HTBI primers with the Qiagen OneStep RT-PCR kit, followed by a second-round multiplex PCR, size selection and purification. The libraries underwent paired-end sequencing with 100 bp reads on an Illumina HiSeq2000. The published analysis was carried out like this. SOAPnuke was used for read processing, and reads with adapters, uncalled bases, a mean Phred below 15, or no exact constant-primer or identifier match were discarded. COPE v1.2.5 was used to merge the high-quality paired reads. Clonotypes were defined as unique nucleotide sequences and were aligned to IMGT TRB V, D and J references using MiTCR v1.1. Analysis was restricted to V-J combinations with a frequency above 0.0001, which covered 99% to 99.2% of repertoires. A TCR clonal expansion and chaos score per V-J combination was defined as the ratio of F50 clonal expansion to chaos observed in the TCRdist matrix. Welch's t-statistics and random forest were used to reduce the features to 10 to 15 V-J combinations, which were then used as input to a naive Bayes classifier. The similarity between thyroid and blood repertoires was quantified using the Morisita-Horn index. TCRdb's own reprocessing of the public reads used fastp at Q25 and MiXCR and kept productive beta chains. Entries that share a CDR3 protein sequence are merged under the most common genes and DNA. TCRdb's processing, not the authors' own work, is the source of the V and J calls. The sample table records approximately 480,000 distinct CDR3 sequences; 13% to 15% of these occur just once. More than 8.5% of the sample lies in the top ten.

Patients with ophthalmopathy had moderately to severely active disease, with a Clinical Activity Score of 3 or more, a NOSPECS grade of 4 or more, and a disease duration of less than 3 months. Anyone with other autoimmune diseases, uncontrolled infections, pregnancy or lactation was excluded from the study. Clinical symptoms, serum thyroxine, TRAb, thyroid ultrasound and orbital computed tomography formed the basis of the diagnosis. PBMCs were isolated from roughly 10 ml of fresh peripheral blood by Ficoll-Paque density gradient centrifugation. Trizol reagent was used to extract the total RNA, and its quality was then checked on an Agilent 2100 Bioanalyzer. Sequencing input: blood. This clonotype originated in a woman younger than 45 with Graves' ophthalmopathy. Donor details come from another sample of the same person, matched by shared clones.

The bases read TGTGCCAGCAGTGAGTGGCAGTCCTACGAGCAGTACTTC. It encodes CASSEWQSYEQYF. Here the chain combines TRBV2 and TRBJ2-7, with no confidently assigned D gene. At the junction V is shortened by 3 bases and J by 1 base, with 7 bases in between. The CDR3, cysteine through phenylalanine, is 13 amino acids long. The DNA shown is the 39-base CDR3, in frame from base 1. In the germline V gene, CDR1 corresponds to SNHLY and CDR2 to FYNNEI. Full variable domain (CDR3 extended with the reference TRBV2 and TRBJ2-7 proteins): EPEVTQTPSHQVTQMGQEVILRCVPISNHLYFYWYRQILGQKVEFLVSFYNNEISEKSEIFDDQFSVERPDGSNFTLKIRSTKLEDSAMYFCASSEWQSYEQYFGPGTRLTVT.